The T cell receptor beta chain described here comes from a study of sequential checkpoint blockade in melanoma. Turning to the study itself: DNA from 90 to 100 pretreatment tumor samples underwent TCRβ immunosequencing.

CDR3 size: 12 residues. CDR1 and CDR2 from the germline V gene are KGHSH and LQKENI. V was shortened by 3 bases and J by 6 bases, with 6 bases between the two germline ends. The study's findings and limits: Tumor T-cell fraction and clonality correlated with PD-L1 and CD8+ counts.

About this clone: Its antigen is currently unknown.

The protocol was immunoSEQ multiplex PCR, while the TCRdb copy is restricted to in-frame clones and leaves out a portion. There are about 9,300 clones in the sample; about 26% occur only once, and around 20% lies in the top ten. The treatment denotes: randomized to nivolumab then ipilimumab (arm A) or the reverse (arm B). The receptor comes from a human donor with melanoma. V is TRBV18 and J is TRBJ1-5; D call uncertain. The source material was tumor tissue (inferred from file names), sampled from a patient given nivolumab and ipilimumab in sequence. The CDR3 sequence is CASSPAGQPQHF. As DNA, the CDR3 is TGTGCCAGCTCACCGGCGGGTCAGCCCCAGCATTTT.